Sequencing of this T cell receptor (beta chain) was carried out in a study of OX40 agonist ivuxolimab in advanced cancers. Overall study context: Males comprised approximately 84% of the group, whose mean age was about 60 years (range 23 to 79). Three individuals attained partial responses, comprising one hepatocellular carcinoma case and two cutaneous melanoma cases.

Assay: immunoSEQ multiplex PCR; the TCRdb copy retains only in-frame clones and omits some. This table holds about 94,000 clones, around 87% found once. The V and J ends lost 6 bases and 4 bases, in that order; junction bases with no gene match: 7. CDR3 length: 14 amino acids. Germline CDR1 and CDR2: MNHEY and SVGAGI. This specimen consisted of CD4+ or CD8+ T cells sorted from blood, obtained in a trial of the OX40 agonist ivuxolimab. This TCR derives from an adult with an advanced solid tumor such as melanoma, head and neck, liver or kidney cancer. This chain connects TRBV6-5 to TRBJ2-7, with 9 bases fitting TRBD1. The CDR3 bases are TGTGCCAGCAGGCCTACAGGGGGCGGATACGAGCAGTACTTC. Its translation is CASRPTGGGYEQYF.